Each of the 10 T cell receptor beta chains below was sequenced from the same sample in a study of T cells in women clearing cervical HPV infection. Measured with immunoSEQ multiplex PCR; TCRdb has only the in-frame clones, and not every one. The table for this sample gives 34,000 or so clones. Sequenced: blood buffy coat. The receptor set was obtained from a woman between 18 and 69 years old with a cervical HPV16 infection that either progressed to CIN3+ or cleared (not recorded which).

A word on this clone: The read ends 3 residues early relative to the CDR3; the germline J gene fills the gap. The chain uses TRBV18 and TRBJ1-4; 8 nucleotides match TRBD1. CDR1 and CDR2 (germline): KGHSH, LQKENI. The CDR3 is made up of 14 amino acids. Trimming removed 4 bases from V and 8 bases from J; junction bases left unmatched: 6. This CDR3 is CASSQGQGMEKLFF. Incomplete CDR3 DNA: TGTGCCAGCTCACAAGGACAGGGAATGGAAAAA. The variable domain in full, completed from reference TRBV18 and TRBJ1-4, reads NAGVMQNPRHLVRRRGQEARLRCSPMKGHSHVYWYRQLPEEGLKFMVYLQKENIIDESGMPKERFSAEFPKEGPSILRIQQVVRGDSAAYFCASSQGQGMEKLFFGSGTQLSVL.

Notes on this clone: The read ends 3 residues shy of where the CDR3 ends; the end is completed using the germline J gene. J is TRBJ1-4 and V is TRBV30; TRBD1 agrees at 10 bases. Germline loops: CDR1 GTSNPN, CDR2 SVGIG (reference sequence). The CDR3 spans 12 residues. CDR3 sequence: CARDRGNSPLFF. CDR3 DNA, as far as it was read: TGTGCCCGGGACAGGGGTAATTCACCA. The variable domain in full, with the rest retrieved from reference TRBV30 and TRBJ1-4, is SQTIHQWPATLVQPVGSPLSLECTVEGTSNPNLYWYRQAAGRGLQLLFYSVGIGQISSEVPQNLSASRPQDRQFILSSKKLLLSDSGFYLCARDRGNSPLFFGSGTQLSVL.

Comment on this clone: The read ends 3 residues before the CDR3 terminus; that terminus is restored from the germline J gene. This chain joins TRBV20-1 and TRBJ1-2; 9 nucleotides align to TRBD1. CDR3 size: 13 residues. CDR1 is DFQATT and CDR2 is SNEGSKA in the germline V gene (reference sequence). Incomplete CDR3 DNA: TGCAGTGCCCCGGGACAGGGAGTTGGGAGC. Encoded protein: CSAPGQGVGS. The whole CDR3 region reads CSAPGQGVGSYTF.

Comments on this clone: The CDR3 end falls 3 residues outside the read, so it is completed with the germline J gene. The chain uses TRBV10-3 and TRBJ2-5; D possibly corresponds to TRBD2 (6 bases). Germline CDR1 is ENHRY and CDR2 is SYGVKD. The V end was cut by 7 bases, the J end by 4 bases, with 13 bases between. The CDR3 has 13 amino acids. CDR3 region: CAIKGLGTETQYF. The sequenced CDR3 bases are TGTGCCATCAAGGGACTGGGGACAGAGACC.

Points on this clone: The sequence runs out 3 residues before the end of the CDR3; the remainder is reconstructed from the germline J gene. The chain recombines TRBV5-3 with TRBJ2-3; 7 bases agree with TRBD1. TRBV5-3 belongs to the ORF category, with a function that is uncertain. The CDR3 sequence is 14 residues long. The DNA read from the CDR3 is TGTGCCAGAAGTTCCCGACAGGGCAATCAGCCG. Its protein is CARSSRQGNQP. In full, the CDR3 is CARSSRQGNQPQYF.

This clone is deemed medium-sized by its frequency. The CDR3: CSALPAAQGDDYTF. The CDR3 bases that were read are TGCAGTGCCTTACCGGCAGCACAGGGAGACGAC. This chain links TRBV20-1 with TRBJ1-2; the D gene is possibly TRBD1 (6 bases). The read terminates 3 residues before the CDR3 end, so the remaining end is supplied by the germline J gene. Germline V gene data show CDR1 as DFQATT and CDR2 as SNEGSKA (reference sequence). This CDR3 region has 14 residues.

As regards this clone: The observed sequence ends 3 residues before the CDR3 terminus, with the missing tail filled in from the germline J gene. The chain employs TRBV19 and TRBJ2-1; 10 bases map to TRBD2. CDR1 is LNHDA and CDR2 is SQIVND in the germline V gene (reference sequence). Germline trimming cut 6 bases from V and 5 bases from J; bases unmatched to any gene: 10. The CDR3 extends over 16 amino acids. The part of the CDR3 DNA that was read is TGTGCCAGTAGCAGGTCCGGACTAGCGGCGAACAATGAG. Amino acids: CASSRSGLAANNE. The whole CDR3 is CASSRSGLAANNEQFF.

Points on this clone: At one of its ends the junction is not consistent with the germline gene, which may arise from a read error. The read terminates 3 residues ahead of where the CDR3 ends, so the germline J gene completes it. The same CDR3 can be traced to other DNA sequences in this sample. This chain joins TRBV7-2 and TRBJ1-3, with D possibly TRBD1 on 5 matching bases. This CDR3 is built from 15 residues. Germline-derived CDR1 and CDR2 are SGHTA and FQGNSA. CDR3 sequence reads: CASSLLTATANTIYF. The covered CDR3 bases are TGTGCCAGCAGCTTATTGACAGCGACTGCAAACACA.

As regards this clone: One end of the junction fails to match germline, which may point to a read error. The sequence runs out 3 residues before the end of the CDR3; the remainder is reconstructed from the germline J gene. This specimen includes other DNA sequences encoding the same CDR3. The chain carries TRBV7-2 and TRBJ1-3; D is unresolved. CDR3 size: 15 residues. CDR1 is SGHTA, CDR2 FQGNSA, per germline. CDR3 bases read: TGTGCCAGCAGCGTTCCAGGCATTTCTGGAAACACG. The encoded protein is CASSVPGISGNT. The whole CDR3 region reads CASSVPGISGNTIYF.

A note on this clone: The read falls 3 residues short of the CDR3 end, and the missing part is taken from the germline J gene. The chain links TRBV9 to TRBJ2-1, with D maybe TRBD1 (5 bases). Between the trimmed V and J ends, which lost 3 bases and 7 bases, there was a span of 20 bases. This CDR3 is 16 amino acids long. Germline loops: CDR1 SGDLS, CDR2 YYNGEE. The part of the CDR3 DNA that was read is TGTGCCAGCAGCGCCGGGCGGCAGGGCCTAGTAAATGAG. Its protein product is CASSAGRQGLVNE. The full CDR3 sequence reads CASSAGRQGLVNEQFF.